This TCR beta chain was found in a study of OX40 agonist ivuxolimab in advanced cancers. Study-wide context: The dose-escalation group included hepatocellular carcinoma, melanoma, renal cell carcinoma and head and neck cancer.

As regards this clone: Its antigen is undetermined.

Findings and caveats of the study: CD4+ and CD8+ blood T cells expanded clonally by week 6 at 0.1 to 3.0 mg/kg.

The data were produced by immunoSEQ multiplex PCR, yet TCRdb's version contains in-frame clones alone and is incomplete. Here the sample spans more than 80,000 clones, 91% being singletons. The CDR3 is 13 amino acids. The V end lost 4 bases, the J end lost 0 bases, and 7 bases lay between the germline ends. Germline lookup yields CDR1 SQVTM and CDR2 ANQGSEA. The TCR sequence derives from an adult with an advanced solid tumor such as melanoma, head and neck, liver or kidney cancer. Sequencing used CD4+ or CD8+ T cells sorted from blood, obtained in a trial of the OX40 agonist ivuxolimab. The V and J genes are TRBV29-1 and TRBJ2-1; TRBD2 is a possible D gene (6 bases). The CDR3 sequence: CSVVGGSYNEQFF. The CDR3 coding sequence is TGCAGCGTTGTGGGGGGCTCCTACAATGAGCAGTTCTTC.